This T cell receptor (beta chain) was profiled in a study of blood T cell repertoires in COVID-19. Measured with immunoSEQ multiplex PCR; TCRdb has only the in-frame clones, and not every one. The profile covers fewer than 350,000 clones, with nearly 90% appearing a single time and approximately 1.5% taken by the ten largest. Input material: PBMCs or T cells enriched from blood (not recorded which). This TCR derives from a woman between 18 and 29 years old with acute COVID-19.

DNA of the CDR3: TGCGCCAGCAGCCAAGGGGCAGGACTAGCGGGAGTGGGCAATGAGCAGTTCTTC. Translating it yields CASSQGAGLAGVGNEQFF. The V and J genes are TRBV4-1 and TRBJ2-1; 13 bases agree with TRBD2. The germline V gene encodes CDR1 MGHRA and CDR2 YSYEKL. Trimming cost V 1 base and J 6 bases; bases outside gene matches: 9. The CDR3 length is 18 residues.